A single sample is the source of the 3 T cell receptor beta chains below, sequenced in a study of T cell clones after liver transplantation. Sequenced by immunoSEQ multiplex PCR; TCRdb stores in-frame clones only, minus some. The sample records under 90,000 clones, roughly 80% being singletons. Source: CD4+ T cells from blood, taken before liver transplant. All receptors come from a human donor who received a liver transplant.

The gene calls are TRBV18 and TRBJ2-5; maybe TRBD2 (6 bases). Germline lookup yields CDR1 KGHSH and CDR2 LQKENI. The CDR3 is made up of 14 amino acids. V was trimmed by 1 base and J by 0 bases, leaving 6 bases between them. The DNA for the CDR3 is TGTGCCAGCTCACCACTAGCGGACCAAGAGACCCAGTACTTC. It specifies CASSPLADQETQYF.

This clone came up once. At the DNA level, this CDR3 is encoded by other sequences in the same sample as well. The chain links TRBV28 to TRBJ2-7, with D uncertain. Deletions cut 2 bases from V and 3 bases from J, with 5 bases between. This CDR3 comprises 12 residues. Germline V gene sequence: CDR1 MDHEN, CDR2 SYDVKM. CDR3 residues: CASSLGGYEQYF. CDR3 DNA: TGTGCCAGCAGTTTAGGCGGCTACGAGCAGTACTTC.

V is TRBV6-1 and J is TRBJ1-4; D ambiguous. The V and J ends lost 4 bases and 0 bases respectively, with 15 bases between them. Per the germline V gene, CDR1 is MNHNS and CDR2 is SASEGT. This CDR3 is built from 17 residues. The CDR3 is CASSARYSTSTNEKLFF. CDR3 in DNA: TGTGCCAGCAGTGCTAGATATTCCACCTCAACTAATGAAAAACTGTTTTTT.